The 31 T cell receptor beta chains reported below all come from one sample, sequenced in a study of cytomegalovirus exposure and HLA in healthy donors. PCR amplification relied on 60 Vbeta primers (plus 13 Jbeta primers). Generated by immunoSEQ multiplex PCR, the TCRdb table keeps only in-frame clones and is missing some. The repertoire consists of around 200,000 clones, with roughly 80% occurring once and the leading ten covering 0.2% to 0.25%. The specimen was PBMCs. Receptors were obtained from a girl aged 2-15 years in good health and CMV-seronegative.

This chain links TRBV14 with TRBJ2-3; unclear D gene. V lost 4 bases to trimming and J lost 2 bases, with 13 bases between them. The germline V gene has CDR1 SGHDN and CDR2 FVKESK. The CDR3 covers 15 residues. CDR3 sequence: CASSRNGATTDTQYF. DNA for the CDR3: TGTGCCAGCAGCCGGAACGGAGCCACCACAGATACGCAGTATTTT.

The rearrangement joins TRBV30 to TRBJ2-7; D unclear. Trimming removed 3 bases from V and 3 bases from J, with 6 bases in between. Germline V CDR1 and CDR2: GTSNPN, SVGIG (reference sequence). The CDR3 runs to 11 residues. In nucleotides, the CDR3 is TGTGCCTGGAGCCCCGGCTACGAGCAGTACTTC. Its translation is CAWSPGYEQYF.

This clone came up a few times. The V gene is TRBV5-6, the J gene TRBJ1-2; a possible D gene is TRBD1 (6 bases). V lost 8 bases and J 7 bases, leaving 21 bases between the germline ends. The germline V gene has CDR1 SGHDT and CDR2 YYEEEE. The CDR3 covers 14 residues. The CDR3 DNA reads TGTGCCAGGGATCTTAGGGGGGGCGATGGTGGCTACACCTTC. This translates into CARDLRGGDGGYTF.

As concerns this clone: The same CDR3 is also encoded by other DNA sequences in this sample. The J gene is TRBJ1-5, the V gene TRBV7-6, with 7 positions matching TRBD1. The V and J ends lost 4 bases and 2 bases, in that order; junction bases with no gene match: 2. Looked up from germline, CDR1 is SGHVS and CDR2 is FNYEAQ. This CDR3 has 14 amino acids. The CDR3 sequence: CASSSGQGNQPQHF. In nucleotides, the CDR3 is TGTGCCAGCAGCTCAGGACAGGGCAATCAGCCCCAGCATTTT.

The chain links TRBV10-2 to TRBJ2-7; 12 bases agree with TRBD2. V gave up 2 bases and J gave up 6 bases; unmatched junction bases: 5. Germline loops: CDR1 WSHSY, CDR2 SAAADI. CDR3 size: 15 residues. The CDR3 region has the DNA TGCGCCAGCAGTGAGACCGGACTAGCGGGACTCGAGCAGTACTTC. Encoded protein: CASSETGLAGLEQYF.

V usage is TRBV15 and J usage is TRBJ1-2; 7 bases are shared with TRBD1. J was trimmed by 2 bases and V by 3 bases; bases with no gene match: 3. Per the germline V gene, CDR1 is LNHNV and CDR2 is YYDKDF (reference sequence). The length of the CDR3 is 14 residues. CDR3 sequence (DNA): TGTGCCACCAGCAGGGAGACAGGGAACTATGGCTACACCTTC. Encoded protein: CATSRETGNYGYTF.

This CDR3 is CASSFLGGQETQYF. CDR3 DNA sequence: TGTGCCAGCAGCTTCCTAGGGGGACAAGAGACCCAGTACTTC. The chain recombines TRBV5-4 with TRBJ2-5; possible D gene TRBD1, 6 bases. The CDR3 runs to 14 residues. Trimming took off 2 bases at V and 2 bases at J, with 10 bases between the two ends. Germline CDR1 and CDR2: SGHNT and YYREEE (reference sequence).

The rearrangement links TRBV5-6 to TRBJ1-2; D is unresolved. Trimming shortened V by 0 bases and J by 4 bases, and 10 bases separated the two germline ends. This CDR3 is built from 14 residues. Germline V CDR1 and CDR2: SGHDT, YYEEEE. For the CDR3, the DNA is TGTGCCAGCAGCTTGGGGAGAGTAACCTATGGCTACACCTTC. Protein: CASSLGRVTYGYTF. Supplemented by reference TRBV5-6 and TRBJ1-2, the full variable domain reads DAGVTQSPTHLIKTRGQQVTLRCSPKSGHDTVSWYQQALGQGPQFIFQYYEEEERQRGNFPDRFSGHQFPNYSSELNVNALLLGDSALYLCASSLGRVTYGYTFGSGTRLTVV.

This clone was recorded once. The rearrangement links TRBV30 to TRBJ2-5, with 7 bases that match TRBD2. This CDR3 comprises 15 residues. Germline V gene lookup returns CDR1 GTSNPN and CDR2 SVGIG (reference sequence). The junction had 12 bases not matched to a gene; V was cut back by 4 bases and J by 4 bases. The CDR3: CAWTPLGLVGETQYF. CDR3 sequence (DNA): TGTGCCTGGACCCCCCTAGGACTAGTAGGAGAGACCCAGTACTTC.

This clone was picked up a small number of times. V is TRBV5-4 and J is TRBJ2-3; weak D call: TRBD1 (6 bases). The V gene lost 3 bases and the J gene lost 4 bases, with 12 bases spanning the gap. Germline CDR1 reads SGHNT; CDR2 reads YYREEE (reference sequence). This CDR3 has 14 amino acids. The CDR3 DNA sequence: TGTGCCAGCAGCTATACAGGGACCTCAGATACGCAGTATTTT. The encoded protein is CASSYTGTSDTQYF.

The J gene is TRBJ2-3, the V gene TRBV4-2; 8 positions agree with TRBD2. This CDR3 has 17 residues. V shed 0 bases, J shed 1 base, and the junction held 6 bases outside the gene matches. CDR1 LGHNA and CDR2 YNFKEQ come from the germline V gene. This CDR3 is CASSQDLNSGGTDTQYF. The CDR3 DNA reads TGTGCCAGCAGCCAAGATCTAAATAGCGGGGGCACAGATACGCAGTATTTT.

V is TRBV6-1 and J is TRBJ2-3, with TRBD2 as a possible D gene (6 bases). Per germline, CDR1 MNHNS and CDR2 SASEGT. The V end was cut by 6 bases, the J end by 2 bases, with 12 bases between. The CDR3 is 14 amino acids. The CDR3 DNA reads TGTGCCAGCAGCCTCCGGGAGTCCACAGATACGCAGTATTTT. Its translation is CASSLRESTDTQYF.

This clone occurred once. The rearrangement links TRBV18 to TRBJ1-2; 10 nucleotides agree with TRBD1. V dropped 5 bases and J dropped 8; count of bases not matched to a gene: 8. This CDR3 comprises 14 residues. Germline values: CDR1 KGHSH, CDR2 LQKENI. As DNA, the CDR3 is TGTGCCAGCTCATTAGGGACAGGGGACCTCGGCTACACCTTC. Translated, it gives CASSLGTGDLGYTF. The whole variable domain, remainder taken from reference TRBV18 and TRBJ1-2, is NAGVMQNPRHLVRRRGQEARLRCSPMKGHSHVYWYRQLPEEGLKFMVYLQKENIIDESGMPKERFSAEFPKEGPSILRIQQVVRGDSAAYFCASSLGTGDLGYTFGSGTRLTVV.

DNA for the CDR3: TGTGCCAGCGTGGCGGCCTTAAGCTCCTACGAGCAGTACTTC. Amino acids: CASVAALSSYEQYF. The J gene is TRBJ2-7, the V gene TRBV6-6, with D uncertain. Trimming cost V 8 bases and J 0 bases, with 14 bases left between them. This CDR3 has 14 amino acids. Per germline, CDR1 MNHNY and CDR2 SVGAGI (reference sequence).

The V call is TRBV27, the J call TRBJ1-3, with no clear D. The V end was cut by 6 bases, the J end by 0 bases, with 12 bases between. Germline V gene lookup returns CDR1 MNHEY and CDR2 SMNVEV (reference sequence). This CDR3 region has 15 residues. This CDR3 reads CASRPTALSGNTIYF. The CDR3 DNA sequence: TGTGCCAGCAGGCCGACTGCGCTCTCTGGAAACACCATATATTTT.

The chain has TRBV5-4 and TRBJ2-7; possibly TRBD2 for D (6 bases). Germline CDR1 reads SGHNT; CDR2 reads YYREEE (reference sequence). The CDR3 covers 14 residues. V was clipped by 1 base and J by 2 bases, with 10 bases between them. CDR3 protein: CASSLRGETYEQYF. For the CDR3, the DNA is TGTGCCAGCAGCTTGCGCGGGGAGACCTACGAGCAGTACTTC.

This chain's CDR3 is CASSFTSGGDDTQYF. The CDR3 DNA reads as TGTGCCAGCAGCTTCACTAGCGGGGGAGATGATACGCAGTATTTT. V and J are TRBV13 and TRBJ2-3; 11 bases align to TRBD2. The V segment lost 3 bases and the J segment 6 bases; nucleotides outside the gene matches: 5. The CDR3 runs 15 residues. The germline V gene has CDR1 PRHDT and CDR2 FYEKMQ (reference sequence).

This chain uses TRBV7-9 with TRBJ1-1; the D gene is possibly TRBD1 (5 bases). CDR3 size: 14 residues. Trimming cost V 6 bases and J 6 bases, with 17 bases left between them. Germline values: CDR1 SEHNR, CDR2 FQNEAQ (reference sequence). The DNA of the CDR3 is TGTGCCAGCAGTACCCCTGGGGGACTTGCTGAAGCTTTCTTT. Translation: CASSTPGGLAEAFF.

This clone was seen a handful of times. The genes are TRBV4-2 and TRBJ1-3; 9 nucleotides match TRBD1. The CDR3 contains 17 residues. V shed 0 bases and J 2 bases; nucleotides not matched to a gene: 5. CDR1 and CDR2 from the germline V gene are LGHNA and YNFKEQ. In nucleotides, the CDR3 is TGTGCCAGCAGCCAAGATTGGGGACAGGGAACTGGAAACACCATATATTTT. As protein: CASSQDWGQGTGNTIYF.

The V gene is TRBV13, the J gene TRBJ1-2; D is unresolved. Germline CDR1 and CDR2: PRHDT and FYEKMQ (reference sequence). Trimming stripped 6 bases from V and 4 bases from J, with 6 bases between. The CDR3 extends over 11 amino acids. The CDR3: CASSSGYGYTF. In DNA form, the CDR3 reads TGTGCCAGCAGTTCGGGCTATGGCTACACCTTC.

The chain couples TRBV7-9 to TRBJ2-7; perhaps TRBD2 as D (5 bases). The CDR3 length is 15 residues. With 5 bases removed from V and 3 bases from J, the gap between germline ends came to 17 bases. The germline V gene has CDR1 SEHNR and CDR2 FQNEAQ (reference sequence). The CDR3 bases are TGTGCCAGCAGCCCCCCGGTCGCCGGGAACTACGAGCAGTACTTC. Translating it yields CASSPPVAGNYEQYF.

This chain links TRBV2 with TRBJ2-5, with 7 bases that match TRBD1. The CDR3 spans 15 residues. The V gene end was trimmed by 3 bases and the J gene end by 5 bases; junction bases not matched to a gene: 9. Germline assignment: CDR1 SNHLY and CDR2 FYNNEI. This chain's CDR3 is CASSDLSDRRETQYF. The CDR3 DNA follows: TGTGCCAGCAGTGATCTTTCGGACAGGCGGGAGACCCAGTACTTC.

V usage is TRBV7-9 and J usage is TRBJ1-1, with 11 bases identical to TRBD1. Germline-derived CDR1 and CDR2 are SEHNR and FQNEAQ (reference sequence). V lost 1 base and J lost 1; bases outside the gene matches: 8. The CDR3 spans 18 residues. For the CDR3, the DNA is TGTGCCAGCAGCTTAGGAGGGACAGGGGGGACCGAGAACACTGAAGCTTTCTTT. The encoded protein is CASSLGGTGGTENTEAFF.

The J gene is TRBJ2-7, the V gene TRBV25-1; 8 bases are shared with TRBD1. The CDR3 is made up of 14 amino acids. Germline CDR1 and CDR2: MGHDK and SYGVNS. V was pared by 2 bases and J by 0 bases, with 0 bases of the junction left unmatched. CDR3 coding DNA: TGTGCCAGCAGTGAAGGGACAGGCTCCTACGAGCAGTACTTC. Protein: CASSEGTGSYEQYF.

The table lists this clone with a count of one. This chain's CDR3 is CASSPRGLRSTDTQYF. For the CDR3, the DNA is TGTGCCAGCAGCCCCAGGGGACTAAGAAGCACAGATACGCAGTATTTT. The rearrangement joins TRBV7-3 to TRBJ2-3; maybe TRBD2 (7 bases). This CDR3 is 16 amino acids long. Trimming pared 5 bases from V and 0 bases from J, leaving 15 bases between. Germline CDR1 and CDR2: SGHTA and FQGTGA.

The chain couples TRBV5-1 to TRBJ1-1; maybe TRBD1 (6 bases). This CDR3 region has 15 residues. With 1 base removed from V and 1 base from J, the gap between germline ends came to 11 bases. CDR1 is SGHRS and CDR2 is YFSETQ in the germline V gene. The CDR3 is CASSLWGHPNTEAFF. The DNA for the CDR3 is TGCGCCAGCAGCTTGTGGGGACATCCGAACACTGAAGCTTTCTTT.

This clone was recorded only once. This chain links TRBV5-4 with TRBJ2-7; 7 bases are a match to TRBD2. CDR3 length: 13 residues. Germline-derived CDR1 and CDR2 are SGHNT and YYREEE (reference sequence). V was clipped by 5 bases and J by 7 bases; unmatched bases: 9. The CDR3 DNA sequence: TGTGCCAGCAGTTTGTTGACAGCGGGGGAGCAGTACTTC. Its translation is CASSLLTAGEQYF. Looking up the rest from reference TRBV5-4 and TRBJ2-7 gives the full variable domain: ETGVTQSPTHLIKTRGQQVTLRCSSQSGHNTVSWYQQALGQGPQFIFQYYREEENGRGNFPPRFSGLQFPNYSSELNVNALELDDSALYLCASSLLTAGEQYFGPGTRLTVT.

The chain has TRBV7-3 and TRBJ2-7; a possible D gene is TRBD2 (5 bases). The CDR3 loop spans 12 amino acids. The germline V gene encodes CDR1 SGHTA and CDR2 FQGTGA. Deletions cut 9 bases from V and 4 bases from J, with 13 bases between. The CDR3 nucleotides are TGTGCCAGGGAAGAGGGTAGGTACGAGCAGTACTTC. Amino acid sequence: CAREEGRYEQYF.

The chain has TRBV5-1 and TRBJ1-2; D ambiguous. Per the germline V gene, CDR1 is SGHRS and CDR2 is YFSETQ. The CDR3 extends over 15 amino acids. The V gene lost 1 base and the J gene lost 0 bases, with 10 bases spanning the gap. CDR3 in amino acids: CASSLSATSNYGYTF. CDR3 nucleotides: TGCGCCAGCAGCTTGTCAGCGACCTCTAACTATGGCTACACCTTC. The full variable domain, in which reference TRBV5-1 and TRBJ1-2 provide the parts outside the CDR3, is KAGVTQTPRYLIKTRGQQVTLSCSPISGHRSVSWYQQTPGQGLQFLFEYFSETQRNKGNFPGRFSGRQFSNSRSEMNVSTLELGDSALYLCASSLSATSNYGYTFGSGTRLTVV.

This clone was detected only a few times. The rearrangement uses TRBV30 and TRBJ1-2, with a tentative D call TRBD1 (5 bases). CDR1 and CDR2 (germline): GTSNPN, SVGIG (reference sequence). V lost 4 bases and J 8 bases, leaving 11 bases between the germline ends. This CDR3 has 11 residues. The CDR3 protein is CAWTGLEGYTF. CDR3 bases: TGTGCCTGGACAGGGTTGGAAGGCTACACCTTC.

V usage is TRBV7-6 and J usage is TRBJ2-5; 8 positions agree with TRBD1. V shed 2 bases and J 0 bases; nucleotides not matched to a gene: 11. Germline V gene sequence: CDR1 SGHVS, CDR2 FNYEAQ. This CDR3 spans 18 amino acids. The CDR3 loop reads CASSLTGGSRRYQETQYF. The CDR3 DNA sequence: TGTGCCAGCAGCTTAACAGGGGGGTCCCGACGGTACCAAGAGACCCAGTACTTC.